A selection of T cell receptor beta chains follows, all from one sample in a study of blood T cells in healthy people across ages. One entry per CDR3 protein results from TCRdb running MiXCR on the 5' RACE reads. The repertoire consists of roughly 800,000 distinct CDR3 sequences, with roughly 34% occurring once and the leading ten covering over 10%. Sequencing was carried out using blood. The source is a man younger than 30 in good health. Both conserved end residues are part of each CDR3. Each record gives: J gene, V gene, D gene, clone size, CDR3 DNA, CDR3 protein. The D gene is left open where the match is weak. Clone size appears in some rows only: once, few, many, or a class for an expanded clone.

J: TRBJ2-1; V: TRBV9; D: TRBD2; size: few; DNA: TGTGCCAGCGGGACTAGCGGGAGCAATGAGCAGTTCTTC; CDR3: CASGTSGSNEQFF
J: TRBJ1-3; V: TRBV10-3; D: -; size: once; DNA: TGTGCCACCAGTCGTGGCGCAACTGGAAACACCATATATTTT; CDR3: CATSRGATGNTIYF
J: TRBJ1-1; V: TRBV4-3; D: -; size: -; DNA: TGCGCCAGCAGCCAAGATACGATGAACACTGAAGCTTTCTTT; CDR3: CASSQDTMNTEAFF
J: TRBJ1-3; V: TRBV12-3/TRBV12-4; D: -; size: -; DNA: TGTGCCACAGGGGATCTCTCTGGAAACACCATATATTTT; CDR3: CATGDLSGNTIYF
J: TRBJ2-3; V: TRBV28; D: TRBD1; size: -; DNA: TGTGCCAGCAGCTTCGGGACAGGGGGCCCAGATACGCAGTATTTT; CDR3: CASSFGTGGPDTQYF
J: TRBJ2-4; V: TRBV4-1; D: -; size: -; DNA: TGCGCCAGCAGCCAATTGCCTGTGATGGTCCTCCAAGAGACCCGGTACTTC; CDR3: CASSQLPVMVLQETRYF
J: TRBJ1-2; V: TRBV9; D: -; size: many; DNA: TGTGCCAGCAGCGGTCCGGGCTACACCTTC; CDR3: CASSGPGYTF
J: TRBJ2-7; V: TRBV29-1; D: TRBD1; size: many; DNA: TGCAGCGTCCGGGACAGTGTAGTCAACGAGCAGTACTTC; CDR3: CSVRDSVVNEQYF
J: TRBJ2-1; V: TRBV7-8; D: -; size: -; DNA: TGTGCCAGCAGCCAACGACAAGGTAGAGCCAATGAGCAGTTCTTC; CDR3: CASSQRQGRANEQFF
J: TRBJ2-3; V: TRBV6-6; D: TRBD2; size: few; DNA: TGTGCCAGCAGTCACCCACTAGCGGGGGCCAACACAGATACGCAGTATTTT; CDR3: CASSHPLAGANTDTQYF
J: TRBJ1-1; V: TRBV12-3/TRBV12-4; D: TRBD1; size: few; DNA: TGTGCCAGCAGTACCCCACAGGGGGACACTGAAGCTTTCTTT; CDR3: CASSTPQGDTEAFF